This TCR beta chain was captured by sequencing in a study of cytotoxic CD8 clonotypes in ibrutinib-treated CLL. Notes on this clone: Its antigen is not known.

Sequencing used immunoSEQ multiplex PCR; TCRdb keeps in-frame clones, though not all of them. The sample has around 300,000 clones, about 80% seen once. Study-level findings and limits: Starting clonality was above that of age-matched healthy donors and tracked circulating CD8+ T-cell counts. Public clonotypes proved infrequent, and on treatment they shrank or remained steady.

Germline CDR1 reads SGHRS; CDR2 reads YFSETQ. Trimming took 0 bases from V and 4 from J, leaving 19 bases between them. The CDR3 extends over 17 amino acids. This clonotype was sampled from a human donor with chronic lymphocytic leukemia. The sample consisted of PBMCs, taken before ibrutinib treatment. The chain has TRBV5-1 and TRBJ1-1; D is possibly TRBD1 (6 bases). The CDR3 region has the DNA TGCGCCAGCAGCTTGGTTTTAGGGGGGCTTTTGGGCACTGAAGCTTTCTTT. This codes for CASSLVLGGLLGTEAFF.